One and the same sample provided the 7 T cell receptor beta chains below, sequenced in a study of cytomegalovirus exposure and HLA in healthy donors (dated by TCRdb to about 2017). The protocol used for the library was the immunoSEQ multiplex PCR assay. The multiplex PCR relied on a mix of 60 forward primers for TCR Vbeta segments and 13 reverse primers for TCR Jbeta segments. The clones in this table, taken by TCRdb from immuneACCESS, are in-frame only. Not every clone is retained; where verified, under half of the shortfall comes from an unresolved V gene, and the cause of the rest is unknown. The sample data list some 42,000 clones, and roughly 47% of these were observed just once. Of the sample, about an eighth is held by the ten largest clones. Sequencing used PBMCs. Source of these receptors: a human donor in good health.

In its sample, this clone was seen a few times. The gene calls are TRBV6-8 and TRBJ1-1; 7 bases line up with TRBD1. This CDR3 has 11 amino acids. Germline CDR1 MNHGY, CDR2 SAAAGT. The junction had 0 bases not matched to a gene; V was cut back by 8 bases and J by 3 bases. The CDR3 reads CASQGDTEAFF. The CDR3, as DNA: TGTGCCAGCCAGGGGGACACTGAAGCTTTCTTT.

CDR3 DNA sequence: TGCGCCAGCAGCCAAGACCCCACCGTTAGGGGCACTGAAGCTTTCTTT. Translating gives CASSQDPTVRGTEAFF. This chain uses TRBV4-3 with TRBJ1-1, with D possibly being TRBD1 (5 bases). The CDR3 has 16 residues. CDR1 LGHNA and CDR2 YSLEER come from the germline V gene. With 0 bases removed from V and 4 bases from J, the gap between germline ends came to 15 bases.

This rearrangement joins TRBV4-3 to TRBJ2-7; TRBD1 aligns across 7 bases. The V gene's germline CDR1 is LGHNA and CDR2 YSLEER. The CDR3 runs 15 residues. Unmatched junction bases numbered 8, after V lost 4 bases and J lost 2 bases. The CDR3, as DNA: TGCGCCAGCAGCCGACGGACAGGAGTAACCTACGAGCAGTACTTC. The encoded protein is CASSRRTGVTYEQYF.

There are a few counts of this clone. A far bigger clonotype differs at one base, so this is likely a read error. The rearrangement links TRBV5-1 to TRBJ2-6; no definite D call. The germline V gene encodes CDR1 SGHRS and CDR2 YFSETQ. The CDR3 has 15 residues. CDR3 protein: CAGSLVSSGANVLTF. The CDR3 DNA follows: TGCGCCGGCAGCTTGGTTTCTTCCGGGGCCAACGTCCTGACTTTC.

The chain combines TRBV6-5 with TRBJ1-1; 7 nucleotides match TRBD1. This CDR3 region has 15 residues. Unmatched junction bases numbered 8, after V lost 6 bases and J lost 1 base. Per the germline V gene, CDR1 is MNHEY and CDR2 is SVGAGI. DNA for the CDR3: TGTGCCAGCAGAAGAGGGGGCACATCGAACACTGAAGCTTTCTTT. This encodes CASRRGGTSNTEAFF.

The chain couples TRBV5-4 to TRBJ2-1, with 7 bases aligning to TRBD2. Germline CDR1 is SGHNT and CDR2 is YYREEE (reference sequence). The CDR3 runs 16 residues. After removal of 0 bases from V and 9 bases from J, the junction contained 12 bases not matched to a gene. CDR3 region: CASSLGVGGPEAEQFF. The CDR3 region has the DNA TGTGCCAGCAGCTTGGGGGTGGGAGGGCCCGAGGCTGAGCAGTTCTTC.

This clone was picked up one time. V and J are TRBV9 and TRBJ1-2, with 7 positions matching TRBD1. The germline gives CDR1 SGDLS, CDR2 YYNGEE. The CDR3 has 15 amino acids. With 4 bases clipped from V and 5 bases from J, the junction kept 11 bases outside the gene matches. CDR3 DNA: TGTGCCAGCAGCCCACGAAACTCACAGGGGTATGGCTACACCTTC. Translating it yields CASSPRNSQGYGYTF. The whole variable domain, remainder taken from reference TRBV9 and TRBJ1-2, is DSGVTQTPKHLITATGQRVTLRCSPRSGDLSVYWYQQSLDQGLQFLIQYYNGEERAKGNILERFSAQQFPDLHSELNLSSLELGDSALYFCASSPRNSQGYGYTFGSGTRLTVV.